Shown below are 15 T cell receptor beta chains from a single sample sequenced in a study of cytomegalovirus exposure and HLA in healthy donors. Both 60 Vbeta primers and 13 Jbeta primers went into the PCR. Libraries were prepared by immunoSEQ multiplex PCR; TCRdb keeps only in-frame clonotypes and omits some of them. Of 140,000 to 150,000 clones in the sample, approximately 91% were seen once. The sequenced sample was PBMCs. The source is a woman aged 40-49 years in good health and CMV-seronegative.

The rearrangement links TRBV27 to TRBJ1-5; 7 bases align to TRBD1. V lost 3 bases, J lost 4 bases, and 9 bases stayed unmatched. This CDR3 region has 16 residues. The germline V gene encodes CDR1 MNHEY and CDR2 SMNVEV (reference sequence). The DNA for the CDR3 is TGTGCCAGCAGTTTGTCCCGGGACAGACCAAATCAGCCCCAGCATTTT. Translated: CASSLSRDRPNQPQHF.

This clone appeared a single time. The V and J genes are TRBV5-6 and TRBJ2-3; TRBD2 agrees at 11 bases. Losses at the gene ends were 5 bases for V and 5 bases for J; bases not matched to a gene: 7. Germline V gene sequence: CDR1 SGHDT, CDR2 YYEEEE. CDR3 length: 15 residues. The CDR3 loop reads CASSATSGTRDTQYF. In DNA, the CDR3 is TGTGCCAGCAGTGCGACTAGCGGGACTAGAGATACGCAGTATTTT.

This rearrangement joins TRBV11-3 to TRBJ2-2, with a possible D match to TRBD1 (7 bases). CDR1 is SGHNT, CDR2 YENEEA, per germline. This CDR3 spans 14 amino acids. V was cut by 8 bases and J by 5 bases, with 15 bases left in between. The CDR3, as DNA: TGTGCCAGCCAAGGAGGGGGCAGGACCGGGGAGCTGTTTTTT. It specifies CASQGGGRTGELFF.

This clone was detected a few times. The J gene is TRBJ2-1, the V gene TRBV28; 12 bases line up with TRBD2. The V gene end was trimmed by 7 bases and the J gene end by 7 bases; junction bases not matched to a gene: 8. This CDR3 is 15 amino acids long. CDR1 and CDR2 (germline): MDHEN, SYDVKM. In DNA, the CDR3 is TGTGCCAGCAAGCTGGGGACTAGCGGGCGGAATGAGCAGTTCTTC. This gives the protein CASKLGTSGRNEQFF.

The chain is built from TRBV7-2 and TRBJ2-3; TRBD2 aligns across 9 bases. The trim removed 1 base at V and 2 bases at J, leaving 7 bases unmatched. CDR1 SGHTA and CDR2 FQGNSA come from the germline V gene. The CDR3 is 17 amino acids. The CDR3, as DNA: TGTGCCAGCAGCTTAGATTACCTAGCGGGATACACAGATACGCAGTATTTT. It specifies CASSLDYLAGYTDTQYF.

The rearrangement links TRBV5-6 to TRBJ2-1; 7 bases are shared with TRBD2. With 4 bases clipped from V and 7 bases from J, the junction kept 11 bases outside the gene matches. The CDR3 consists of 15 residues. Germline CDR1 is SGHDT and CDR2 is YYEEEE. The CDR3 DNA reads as TGTGCCAGCAGCGGACCGGGACTAAGCCGGAATGAGCAGTTCTTC. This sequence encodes CASSGPGLSRNEQFF.

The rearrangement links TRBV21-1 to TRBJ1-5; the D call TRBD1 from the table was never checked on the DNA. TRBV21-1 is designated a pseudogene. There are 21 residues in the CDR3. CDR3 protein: CASSKQDFGNRDKISNQPQHF. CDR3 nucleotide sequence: TGTGCCAGCAGCAAACAAGATTTCGGGAACCGGGACAAAATTAGCAATCAGCCCCAGCATTTT.

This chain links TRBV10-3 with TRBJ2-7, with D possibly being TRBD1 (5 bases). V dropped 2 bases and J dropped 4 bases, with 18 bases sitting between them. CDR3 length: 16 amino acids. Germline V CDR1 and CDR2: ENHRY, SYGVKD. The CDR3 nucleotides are TGTGCCATCAGTGAGGAGCTGGCAGGGATTAATTACGAGCAGTACTTC. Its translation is CAISEELAGINYEQYF.

Written as DNA, the CDR3 is TGTGCCATCAGTGAAACCGGGAGGGGCGAGCAGTACTTC. The encoded protein is CAISETGRGEQYF. The J gene is TRBJ2-7, the V gene TRBV10-3; 8 nucleotides line up with TRBD2. The germline gives CDR1 ENHRY, CDR2 SYGVKD. The V segment lost 3 bases and the J segment 6 bases; nucleotides outside the gene matches: 4. The CDR3 has 13 amino acids.

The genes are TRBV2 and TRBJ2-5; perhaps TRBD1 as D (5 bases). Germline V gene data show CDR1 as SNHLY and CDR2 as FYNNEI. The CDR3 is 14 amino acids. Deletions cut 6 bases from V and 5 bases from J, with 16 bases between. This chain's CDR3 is CASRRGRVGETQYF. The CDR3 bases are TGTGCCAGCAGAAGGGGTCGGGTTGGGGAGACCCAGTACTTC.

The chain's CDR3 is CASSQPGLFYEQYF. CDR3 nucleotides: TGCGCCAGCAGCCAGCCCGGACTATTCTACGAGCAGTACTTC. This chain links TRBV4-1 with TRBJ2-7; tentative D call: TRBD2 (6 bases). Trimming left V 3 bases short and J 3 bases short, with 12 bases between. CDR1 is MGHRA and CDR2 is YSYEKL in the germline V gene. CDR3 length equals 14 residues.

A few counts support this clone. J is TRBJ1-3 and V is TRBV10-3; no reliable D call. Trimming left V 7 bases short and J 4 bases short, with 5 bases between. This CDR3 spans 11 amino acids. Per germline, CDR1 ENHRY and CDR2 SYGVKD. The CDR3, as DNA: TGTGCCATCAACATGGGAAACACCATATATTTT. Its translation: CAINMGNTIYF.

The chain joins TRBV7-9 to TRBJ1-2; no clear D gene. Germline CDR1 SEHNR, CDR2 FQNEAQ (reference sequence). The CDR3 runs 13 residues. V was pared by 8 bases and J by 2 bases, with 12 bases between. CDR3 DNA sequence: TGTGCCAGCGCCGCGGCCGGAAACTATGGCTACACCTTC. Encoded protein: CASAAAGNYGYTF.

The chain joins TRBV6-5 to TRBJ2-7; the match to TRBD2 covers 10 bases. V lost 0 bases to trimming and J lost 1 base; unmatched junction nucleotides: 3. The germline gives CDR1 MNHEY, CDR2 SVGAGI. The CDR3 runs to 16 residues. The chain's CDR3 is CASSYSISGRSYEQYF. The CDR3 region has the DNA TGTGCCAGCAGTTACTCTATTAGCGGGAGGTCCTACGAGCAGTACTTC.

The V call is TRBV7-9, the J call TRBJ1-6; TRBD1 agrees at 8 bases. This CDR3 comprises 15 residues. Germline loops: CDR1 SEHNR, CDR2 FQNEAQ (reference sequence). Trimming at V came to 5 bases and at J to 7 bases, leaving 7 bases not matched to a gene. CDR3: CASSPNQGANSPLHF. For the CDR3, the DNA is TGTGCCAGCAGCCCGAATCAGGGGGCGAATTCACCCCTCCACTTT.